What follows is one T cell receptor beta chain and its context. The sample originates from a study of blood T cell repertoires in COVID-19. Study in general: The study drew acute and convalescent COVID-19 samples from the United States, Italy and Spain. PBMCs, B-cell-depleted T cells, or T cells provided the cDNA or gDNA that made up the material.

As processed by the authors: Amplification of reference gene primers was used by the study to estimate nucleated cell counts. Generated by immunoSEQ multiplex PCR, the TCRdb table keeps only in-frame clones and is missing some. The V and J calls and the clone size are those of that table, but D and trimming were determined from the DNA. This sample carries 150,000 to 180,000 clones, 75% to 80% of them seen once, and the ten largest clones take around 1.7%. The V end was cut by 4 bases, the J end by 2 bases, with 12 bases between. The CDR3 runs to 14 residues. Germline V gene lookup returns CDR1 SGHRS and CDR2 YFSETQ.

Sequencing input: peripheral blood. V usage is TRBV5-1 and J usage is TRBJ2-5; weak D call: TRBD1 (6 bases). The clonotype comes from a man older than 75 with acute or convalescent COVID-19. The CDR3 region has the DNA TGCGCCAGCAGCCCCGGGACAACTCAAGAGACCCAGTACTTC. Its translation: CASSPGTTQETQYF. Full variable domain (missing parts from reference TRBV5-1 and TRBJ2-5): KAGVTQTPRYLIKTRGQQVTLSCSPISGHRSVSWYQQTPGQGLQFLFEYFSETQRNKGNFPGRFSGRQFSNSRSEMNVSTLELGDSALYLCASSPGTTQETQYFGPGTRLLVL.